This T cell receptor beta chain was sequenced in a study of T-cell reconstitution after alpha-beta-depleted transplantation in children. The CDR3 is 17 residues long. V gave up 2 bases and J gave up 0 bases, with 16 bases separating them. Germline loops: CDR1 MNHNS, CDR2 SASEGT. Preparing the TCRbeta library involved the use of unique molecular identifiers. TCRdb passed the PCR reads through MiXCR, listing each CDR3 protein once. The sample shows about 240,000 distinct CDR3 sequences, about 25% of them seen only once. Material: PBMCs, obtained before TCRalphabeta/CD19-depleted stem cell transplant. The sequence derives from a girl aged 2 to 10 with Fanconi anemia, due to receive a stem cell transplant. The V and J genes are TRBV6-1 and TRBJ1-1; maybe TRBD1 (6 bases). The CDR3 here is CASSERGIQGLNTEAFF. The CDR3 bases are TGTGCCAGCAGTGAAAGAGGGATACAGGGTTTGAACACTGAAGCTTTCTTT.